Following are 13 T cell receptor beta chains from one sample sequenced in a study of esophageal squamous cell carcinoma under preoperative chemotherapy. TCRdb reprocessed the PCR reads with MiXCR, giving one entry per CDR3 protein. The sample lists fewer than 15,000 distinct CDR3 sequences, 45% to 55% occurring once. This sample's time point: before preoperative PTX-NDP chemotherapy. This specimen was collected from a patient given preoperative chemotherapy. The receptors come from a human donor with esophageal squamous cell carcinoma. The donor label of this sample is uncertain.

The CDR3 region is CASSYSTSGRGLGEQFF. In nucleotides, the CDR3 is TGTGCCAGCAGTTACTCAACTAGCGGCAGGGGTCTAGGTGAGCAGTTCTTC. The chain has TRBV6-5 and TRBJ2-1, with 8 bases lining up with TRBD2. From germline, CDR1 is MNHEY and CDR2 SVGAGI. The CDR3 loop spans 17 amino acids. V gave up 0 bases and J gave up 9 bases; unmatched junction bases: 13.

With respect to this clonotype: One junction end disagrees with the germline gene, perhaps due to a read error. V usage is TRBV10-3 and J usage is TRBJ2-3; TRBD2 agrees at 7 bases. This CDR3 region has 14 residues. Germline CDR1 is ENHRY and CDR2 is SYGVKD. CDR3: CAGQLARDTDTQYF. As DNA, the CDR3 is TGTGCCGGGCAACTAGCGCGTGACACAGATACGCAGTATTTC.

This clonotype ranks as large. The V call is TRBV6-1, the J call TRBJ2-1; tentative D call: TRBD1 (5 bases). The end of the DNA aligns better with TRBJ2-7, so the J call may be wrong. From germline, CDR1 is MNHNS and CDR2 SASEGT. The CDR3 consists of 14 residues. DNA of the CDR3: TGTGCCAGCAGCGTACAGCTAGGGGCCTACGAGCAGTACTTC. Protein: CASSVQLGAYEQYF.

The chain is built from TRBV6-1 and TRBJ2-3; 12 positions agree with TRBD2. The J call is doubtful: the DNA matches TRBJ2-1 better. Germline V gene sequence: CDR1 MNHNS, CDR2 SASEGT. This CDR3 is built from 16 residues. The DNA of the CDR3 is TGTGCCAGCAGTGAGACTAGCGGGAGTGGGTACAATGAGCAGTTCTTC. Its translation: CASSETSGSGYNEQFF.

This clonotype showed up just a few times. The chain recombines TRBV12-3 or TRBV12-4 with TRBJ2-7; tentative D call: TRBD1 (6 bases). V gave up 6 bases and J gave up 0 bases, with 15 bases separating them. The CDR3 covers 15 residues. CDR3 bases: TGTGCCAGCAGCAAAGGACAGATGAGCTCCTACGAGCAGTACTTC. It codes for CASSKGQMSSYEQYF.

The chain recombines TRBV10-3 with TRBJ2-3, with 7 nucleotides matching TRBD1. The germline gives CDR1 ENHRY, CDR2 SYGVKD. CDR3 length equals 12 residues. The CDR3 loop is CSGLTGKNTQYF. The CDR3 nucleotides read TGTTCGGGGCTGACAGGGAAAAACACGCAGTATTTT.

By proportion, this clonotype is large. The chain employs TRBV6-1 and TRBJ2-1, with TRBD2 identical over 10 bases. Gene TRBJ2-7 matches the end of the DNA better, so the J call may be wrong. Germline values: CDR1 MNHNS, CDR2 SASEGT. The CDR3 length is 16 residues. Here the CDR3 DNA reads TGTGCCAGCAGTGTAGTCGGAGCGGGAGGGGGGCACGAGCAGTACTTC. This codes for CASSVVGAGGGHEQYF.

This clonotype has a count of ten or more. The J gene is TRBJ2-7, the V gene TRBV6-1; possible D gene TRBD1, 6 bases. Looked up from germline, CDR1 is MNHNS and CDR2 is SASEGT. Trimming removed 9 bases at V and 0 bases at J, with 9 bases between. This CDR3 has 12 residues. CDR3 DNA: TGTGCCAGTGGACAGTACTCCTACGAGCAGTACTTC. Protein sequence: CASGQYSYEQYF.

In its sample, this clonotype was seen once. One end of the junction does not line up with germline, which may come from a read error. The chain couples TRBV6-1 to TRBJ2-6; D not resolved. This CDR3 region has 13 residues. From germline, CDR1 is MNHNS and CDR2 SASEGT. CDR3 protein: CARGWANSEEQFF. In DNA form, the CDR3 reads TGTGCCAGGGGTTGGGCGAACTCCGAGGAGCAGTTTTTT.

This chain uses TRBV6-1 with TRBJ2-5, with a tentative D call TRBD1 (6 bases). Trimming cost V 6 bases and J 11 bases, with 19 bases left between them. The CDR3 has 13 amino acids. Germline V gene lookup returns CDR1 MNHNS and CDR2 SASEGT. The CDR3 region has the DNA TGTGCCAGCAGACTACAGGGCTACGGGGAGCAGTACTTC. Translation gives CASRLQGYGEQYF.

CDR3 residues: CASRGLAGLPDTQYF. The CDR3 DNA follows: TGTGCCAGCAGGGGGCTAGCGGGACTGCCAGATACGCAGTATTTT. J is TRBJ2-3 and V is TRBV6-1; the match to TRBD2 covers 9 bases. The V gene end was trimmed by 6 bases and the J gene end by 4 bases; junction bases not matched to a gene: 8. Germline V CDR1 and CDR2: MNHNS, SASEGT. The CDR3 has 15 amino acids.

The CDR3 reads CASSESVGLDTQYF. As DNA, the CDR3 is TGTGCCAGCAGTGAGAGTGTGGGCCTAGATACGCAGTATTTT. The chain is built from TRBV6-4 and TRBJ2-3; no clear D. Trimming took off 3 bases at V and 5 bases at J, with 12 bases between the two ends. Per the germline V gene, CDR1 is MRHNA and CDR2 is SNTAGT. The CDR3 sequence is 14 residues long.

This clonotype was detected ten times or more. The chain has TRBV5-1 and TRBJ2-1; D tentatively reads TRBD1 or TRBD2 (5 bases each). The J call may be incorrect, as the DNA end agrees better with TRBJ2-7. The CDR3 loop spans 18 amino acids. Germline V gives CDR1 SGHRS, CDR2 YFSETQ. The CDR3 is CASSLVLRTGTVSYEQYF. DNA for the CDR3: TGCGCCAGCAGCTTGGTTTTGAGGACCGGGACGGTCTCCTACGAGCAGTACTTC.